This T cell receptor (beta chain) was retrieved from a study of CD8 T cells in Susac syndrome. The T cells that were sequenced for TCR beta were CD8+ and CD4+ cells from blood. Random hexamers primed reverse transcription of about 0.5 to 1 ug RNA. A single record per CDR3 protein comes from TCRdb applying MiXCR to the immunoSEQ multiplex PCR reads. The profile covers some 300,000 distinct CDR3 sequences, with roughly 85% appearing a single time and 0.21% taken by the ten largest. The TCR sequence derives from a human donor with multiple sclerosis. The sample was CD8+ T cells from PBMCs.

The CDR3 reads CASTLDGNYGYTF. Here the CDR3 DNA reads TGTGCCAGCACCCTAGACGGGAACTATGGCTACACCTTC. The V call is TRBV9, the J call TRBJ1-2; D unclear. The CDR3 contains 13 residues. CDR1 SGDLS and CDR2 YYNGEE come from the germline V gene. Trimming removed 6 bases at V and 2 bases at J, with 11 bases between.